The next 11 T cell receptor beta chains were all read from a single sample in a study of T cell responses to AZD1222 COVID-19 vaccine. TCRdb keeps only in-frame clones here, not all; method: immunoSEQ multiplex PCR. Among about 120,000 clones listed, roughly 85% were seen once. This sample comprised peripheral blood, obtained on day 0 of AZD1222 vaccination. Source of these receptors: an adult in good health.

The V and J genes are TRBV6-5 and TRBJ1-2; no reliable D call. Trimming left V 6 bases short and J 8 bases short, with 13 bases between. The germline gives CDR1 MNHEY, CDR2 SVGAGI. The CDR3 extends over 12 amino acids. CDR3: CASSPTLGGYTF. The CDR3 region has the DNA TGTGCCAGCAGCCCAACCTTGGGGGGCTACACCTTC.

The genes are TRBV28 and TRBJ1-3; TRBD1 aligns across 7 bases. Per the germline V gene, CDR1 is MDHEN and CDR2 is SYDVKM. The CDR3 sequence is 16 residues long. V lost 4 bases and J lost 7; bases outside the gene matches: 13. In nucleotides, the CDR3 is TGTGCCAGCAGTTCAACTTACAGGGGCCTACTGAACACCATATATTTT. Translation gives CASSSTYRGLLNTIYF.

The chain employs TRBV2 and TRBJ2-7; D is possibly TRBD1 or TRBD2 (6 bases each). Looked up from germline, CDR1 is SNHLY and CDR2 is FYNNEI. The CDR3 spans 14 residues. With 9 bases removed from V and 0 bases from J, the gap between germline ends came to 15 bases. The CDR3 here is CASTAGHSSYEQYF. As DNA, the CDR3 is TGTGCCAGTACCGCGGGACACAGCTCCTACGAGCAGTACTTC.

The rearrangement uses TRBV5-1 and TRBJ2-2; TRBD2 is a possible D gene (6 bases). Germline CDR1 reads SGHRS; CDR2 reads YFSETQ. The CDR3 contains 16 residues. V was cut by 1 base and J by 0 bases, with 10 bases left in between. CDR3 protein: CASSLREIPNTGELFF. CDR3 sequence (DNA): TGCGCCAGCAGCTTGCGGGAGATTCCGAACACCGGGGAGCTGTTTTTT. The variable domain in full, with the rest retrieved from reference TRBV5-1 and TRBJ2-2, is KAGVTQTPRYLIKTRGQQVTLSCSPISGHRSVSWYQQTPGQGLQFLFEYFSETQRNKGNFPGRFSGRQFSNSRSEMNVSTLELGDSALYLCASSLREIPNTGELFFGEGSRLTVL.

CDR3: CASSLAQGARYEQYF. CDR3 nucleotides: TGTGCCAGCAGCTTGGCACAGGGGGCAAGGTACGAGCAGTACTTC. This chain uses TRBV5-5 with TRBJ2-7, with 9 bases that match TRBD1. CDR1 SGHKS and CDR2 YYEKEE come from the germline V gene (reference sequence). Unmatched junction bases numbered 5, after V lost 0 bases and J lost 4 bases. The CDR3 runs 15 residues.

This clone was observed a handful of times. Here the CDR3 DNA reads TGTGCCACCAGTGATCCGGGGAGTGGTGGGGTCTCCTACAATGAGCAGTTCTTC. It encodes CATSDPGSGGVSYNEQFF. The chain recombines TRBV24-1 with TRBJ2-1; TRBD2 might be the D (5 bases). V lost 3 bases and J 0 bases, leaving 17 bases between the germline ends. The CDR3 consists of 18 residues. Germline V CDR1 and CDR2: KGHDR, SFDVKD.

The chain joins TRBV4-2 to TRBJ2-7; 8 bases fit TRBD1. V lost 1 base and J lost 3; bases outside the gene matches: 5. Per the germline V gene, CDR1 is LGHNA and CDR2 is YNFKEQ. CDR3 length: 15 residues. CDR3 bases: TGTGCCAGCAGCCAAGGGACAGGGTCCGACTACGAGCAGTACTTC. Translated: CASSQGTGSDYEQYF.

The chain carries TRBV7-2 and TRBJ2-7; possible D gene TRBD1, 5 bases. The CDR3 is 15 amino acids. Germline-derived CDR1 and CDR2 are SGHTA and FQGNSA. Trimming took off 5 bases at V and 3 bases at J, with 17 bases between the two ends. This CDR3 is CASSPNRIRGYEQYF. The CDR3, as DNA: TGTGCCAGCAGCCCTAACAGGATCCGTGGCTACGAGCAGTACTTC. Drawing the rest from reference TRBV7-2 and TRBJ2-7, the complete variable domain is GAGVSQSPSNKVTEKGKDVELRCDPISGHTALYWYRQSLGQGLEFLIYFQGNSAPDKSGLPSDRFSAERTGGSVSTLTIQRTQQEDSAVYLCASSPNRIRGYEQYFGPGTRLTVT.

The chain carries TRBV3-1 (or the pseudogene TRBV3-2) and TRBJ2-1; 10 bases match TRBD2. The CDR3 extends over 14 amino acids. Losses at the gene ends were 5 bases for V and 6 bases for J; bases not matched to a gene: 4. Germline V lookup: CDR1 LGHDT, CDR2 YNNKEL (reference sequence). The CDR3 reads CASSFRLAGNEQFF. The CDR3 DNA is TGTGCCAGCAGCTTCAGACTAGCGGGCAATGAGCAGTTCTTC.

The CDR3 region has the DNA TGTGCGACCCGTCCGACTGGGGTCTACGAGCAGTACTTC. The encoded protein is CATRPTGVYEQYF. V usage is TRBV3-1 (or the pseudogene TRBV3-2) and J usage is TRBJ2-7; D is undetermined. This CDR3 is 13 amino acids long. Looked up from germline, CDR1 is LGHDT and CDR2 is YNNKEL (reference sequence).

The chain has TRBV7-2 and TRBJ1-2; 10 bases fit TRBD1. The trim removed 6 bases at V and 5 bases at J, leaving 6 bases unmatched. The CDR3 extends over 14 amino acids. Per the germline V gene, CDR1 is SGHTA and CDR2 is FQGNSA. The CDR3 nucleotides are TGTGCCAGCAGACAGGGACAGGGGCCATATGGCTACACCTTC. This codes for CASRQGQGPYGYTF.